The 23 T cell receptor beta chains below were found in one sample sequenced in a study of OX40 agonist ivuxolimab in advanced cancers. The table came from immunoSEQ multiplex PCR; TCRdb's copy has only in-frame clones and leaves some out. The table shows 50,000 to 65,000 clones, with approximately 89% occurring only once. The sample consisted of CD4+ or CD8+ T cells sorted from blood, taken in a trial of the OX40 agonist ivuxolimab. The receptors come from an adult with an advanced solid tumor such as melanoma, head and neck, liver or kidney cancer.

This chain connects TRBV5-1 to TRBJ2-6; D remains unclear. Germline assignment: CDR1 SGHRS and CDR2 YFSETQ. Trimming removed 4 bases at V and 2 bases at J, with 13 bases between. The CDR3 loop spans 16 amino acids. The CDR3: CASSTAPMAGANVLTF. The CDR3 coding sequence is TGCGCCAGCAGCACGGCCCCCATGGCTGGGGCCAACGTCCTGACTTTC.

In regard to this clone: The same CDR3 arises from other DNA sequences in this sample as well. This sequence joins TRBV10-3 and TRBJ2-7, with D maybe TRBD2 (5 bases). The ends were cut back, 3 bases at V and 3 bases at J, with 12 bases in the middle. The CDR3 extends over 14 amino acids. Germline V CDR1 and CDR2: ENHRY, SYGVKD. CDR3 loop: CAISDQGGLYEQYF. For the CDR3, the DNA is TGTGCCATCAGTGATCAAGGAGGCCTCTACGAGCAGTACTTC.

The gene calls are TRBV29-1 and TRBJ2-7; D gene ambiguous. The V and J ends lost 5 bases and 0 bases respectively, with 11 bases between them. CDR1 SQVTM and CDR2 ANQGSEA come from the germline V gene. The CDR3 consists of 13 residues. The CDR3 here is CSVRQDSSYEQYF. CDR3 nucleotide sequence: TGCAGCGTTCGGCAAGATAGCTCCTACGAGCAGTACTTC.

The CDR3 sequence: CASSGPNTEAFF. CDR3 coding DNA: TGTGCCAGCAGTGGCCCGAACACTGAAGCTTTCTTT. The rearrangement uses TRBV2 and TRBJ1-1; D is ambiguous. V lost 4 bases, J lost 1 base, and 4 bases lay in between. This CDR3 is 12 amino acids long. Germline V gene sequence: CDR1 SNHLY, CDR2 FYNNEI.

The chain uses TRBV10-3 and TRBJ1-1; the D is unclear. The V and J ends lost 5 bases and 0 bases respectively, with 7 bases between them. The CDR3 runs 13 residues. The germline CDR1 and CDR2 sequences are ENHRY and SYGVKD. The CDR3 is CAISNQVNTEAFF. The CDR3, as DNA: TGTGCCATCAGTAATCAGGTGAACACTGAAGCTTTCTTT.

The chain joins TRBV4-1 to TRBJ2-7; TRBD2 matches at 7 bases. The CDR3 has 15 amino acids. The V segment lost 0 bases and the J segment 2 bases; nucleotides outside the gene matches: 4. CDR1 and CDR2 (germline): MGHRA, YSYEKL. CDR3 residues: CASSQDLSGAYEQYF. In DNA, the CDR3 is TGCGCCAGCAGCCAAGATCTGAGCGGGGCCTACGAGCAGTACTTC.

V and J are TRBV7-2 and TRBJ2-1; the D is unclear. The V end was cut by 0 bases, the J end by 4 bases, with 4 bases between. Germline assignment: CDR1 SGHTA and CDR2 FQGNSA. There are 13 residues in the CDR3. The CDR3 coding sequence is TGTGCCAGCAGCTTAGCGCTGTACAATGAGCAGTTCTTC. Residues: CASSLALYNEQFF.

In this sample, this clone turned up once. The V and J genes are TRBV2 and TRBJ2-1; D is unresolved. Looked up from germline, CDR1 is SNHLY and CDR2 is FYNNEI. The CDR3 consists of 13 residues. V was cut by 7 bases and J by 2 bases, with 9 bases left in between. The CDR3 DNA sequence: TGTGCCAGCAAAGAACTCACCTACAATGAGCAGTTCTTC. Its protein is CASKELTYNEQFF.

The V and J genes are TRBV5-4 and TRBJ2-5; possibly TRBD2 for D (6 bases). The CDR3 runs 16 residues. Trimming took 1 base from V and 5 from J, leaving 18 bases between them. Germline lookup yields CDR1 SGHNT and CDR2 YYREEE (reference sequence). CDR3 loop: CASSLTVMAGMETQYF. As DNA, the CDR3 is TGTGCCAGCAGCTTGACTGTGATGGCGGGAATGGAGACCCAGTACTTC.

The CDR3 DNA sequence: TGCAGTGCTCCTTTAATAGATACGCAGTATTTT. It specifies CSAPLIDTQYF. The chain links TRBV20-1 to TRBJ2-3; D is uncertain. Germline assignment: CDR1 DFQATT and CDR2 SNEGSKA (reference sequence). The ends were cut back, 5 bases at V and 5 bases at J, with 8 bases in the middle. The CDR3 is 11 amino acids.

The gene calls are TRBV10-3 and TRBJ2-5; tentative D call: TRBD2 (5 bases). The CDR3 length is 12 residues. Trimming shortened V by 9 bases and J by 3 bases, and 11 bases separated the two germline ends. Per germline, CDR1 ENHRY and CDR2 SYGVKD. The CDR3 DNA is TGTGCCATACGAGAGGGAGAAGAGACCCAGTACTTC. Translated: CAIREGEETQYF.

This clone came up a few times. The chain carries TRBV19 and TRBJ1-1; 8 positions agree with TRBD1. V lost 4 bases and J lost 7; bases outside the gene matches: 5. From germline, CDR1 is LNHDA and CDR2 SQIVND (reference sequence). CDR3 length equals 13 residues. CDR3 protein: CASSKIGQGEAFF. CDR3 bases: TGTGCCAGTAGTAAAATTGGACAGGGTGAAGCTTTCTTT.

The chain links TRBV7-9 to TRBJ2-7; TRBD1 agrees at 9 bases. Losses at the gene ends were 5 bases for V and 2 bases for J; bases not matched to a gene: 7. Germline loops: CDR1 SEHNR, CDR2 FQNEAQ (reference sequence). This CDR3 has 15 amino acids. The CDR3 DNA follows: TGTGCCAGCAGCCTAGGGACAGGGAGAGCCTACGAGCAGTACTTC. This sequence encodes CASSLGTGRAYEQYF.

This rearrangement joins TRBV2 to TRBJ1-1; 7 positions agree with TRBD1. V shed 7 bases, J shed 7 bases, and the junction held 9 bases outside the gene matches. Germline V CDR1 and CDR2: SNHLY, FYNNEI. The CDR3 runs 13 residues. This chain's CDR3 is CASNTMGQNEAFF. In DNA form, the CDR3 reads TGTGCCAGCAACACCATGGGACAGAATGAAGCTTTCTTT.

The genes are TRBV6-6 and TRBJ1-1; D remains ambiguous. V was shortened by 8 bases and J by 2 bases, with 12 bases between the two germline ends. CDR1 is MNHNY, CDR2 SVGAGI, per germline (reference sequence). CDR3 length: 13 residues. The CDR3 DNA follows: TGTGCCAGCGGGAAGTTGGGCAACACTGAAGCTTTCTTT. Encoded protein: CASGKLGNTEAFF.

This sequence joins TRBV19 and TRBJ1-6; 7 nucleotides match TRBD1. Germline V gives CDR1 LNHDA, CDR2 SQIVND (reference sequence). V lost 0 bases and J lost 7; bases outside the gene matches: 3. The CDR3 runs 15 residues. As DNA, the CDR3 is TGTGCCAGTAGTATAGAGGACAGGAACAATTCACCCCTCCACTTT. As protein: CASSIEDRNNSPLHF.

The chain is built from TRBV9 and TRBJ1-3; D is uncertain. Germline V gives CDR1 SGDLS, CDR2 YYNGEE. The CDR3 extends over 15 amino acids. Trimming pared 0 bases from V and 1 base from J, leaving 8 bases between. The CDR3 DNA sequence: TGTGCCAGCAGCGTAGGCATGGAGTCTGGAAACACCATATATTTT. It specifies CASSVGMESGNTIYF.

The V call is TRBV5-1, the J call TRBJ2-3; perhaps TRBD2 as D (6 bases). Germline-derived CDR1 and CDR2 are SGHRS and YFSETQ. Trimming shortened V by 0 bases and J by 5 bases, and 13 bases separated the two germline ends. This CDR3 is 15 amino acids long. Here the CDR3 reads CASSLASGEVDTQYF. CDR3 bases: TGCGCCAGCAGCTTGGCCTCGGGAGAGGTAGATACGCAGTATTTT.

This clone turned up a few times. V gene TRBV6-1 combines with J gene TRBJ1-1; D gene ambiguous. This CDR3 has 14 amino acids. Germline-derived CDR1 and CDR2 are MNHNS and SASEGT. Trimming left V 6 bases short and J 0 bases short, with 11 bases between. The CDR3, as DNA: TGTGCCAGCAGCTTTCAGAGAATGAACACTGAAGCTTTCTTT. Encoded protein: CASSFQRMNTEAFF.

The J gene is TRBJ1-2, the V gene TRBV5-1; D not certain. The CDR3 is made up of 14 amino acids. The ends were cut back, 0 bases at V and 8 bases at J, with 14 bases in the middle. Germline lookup yields CDR1 SGHRS and CDR2 YFSETQ. Here the CDR3 DNA reads TGCGCCAGCAGCTTGGACGGGGATTTGCAAGGCTACACCTTC. Translating it yields CASSLDGDLQGYTF.

The chain has TRBV6-5 and TRBJ1-6, with TRBD1 identical over 8 bases. The CDR3 is made up of 15 amino acids. V gave up 2 bases and J gave up 9 bases; unmatched junction bases: 6. CDR1 MNHEY and CDR2 SVGAGI come from the germline V gene. CDR3 loop: CASSYIGRGRSPLHF. The CDR3 DNA follows: TGTGCCAGCAGTTACATCGGCAGGGGGCGTTCACCCCTCCACTTT.

This chain links TRBV18 with TRBJ2-5; no firm D call. The CDR3 covers 13 residues. The V end lost 0 bases, the J end lost 5 bases, and 7 bases lay between the germline ends. The germline gives CDR1 KGHSH, CDR2 LQKENI. The CDR3 spells CASSPPAVETQYF. For the CDR3, the DNA is TGTGCCAGCTCACCACCGGCGGTGGAGACCCAGTACTTC.

This chain uses TRBV19 with TRBJ2-5, with D maybe TRBD1 (6 bases). The CDR3 has 15 amino acids. Germline V gene sequence: CDR1 LNHDA, CDR2 SQIVND (reference sequence). The V gene lost 6 bases and the J gene lost 2 bases, with 16 bases spanning the gap. The CDR3 nucleotides are TGTGCCAGTAGACCTTCAGGGGTTTCACAAGAGACCCAGTACTTC. Amino acid sequence: CASRPSGVSQETQYF.